This T cell receptor (beta chain) was recovered during a study of Tregs in tolerant kidney transplant recipients. General observations from the study: Expanding Tregs on activated donor B cells appeared to best identify donor-specific TCRbeta clones. Findings come from small patient numbers and require larger validation. Biological reproducibility was not directly addressed, but technical replication error appeared minimal.

The CDR3 length is 14 residues. The V gene lost 3 bases and the J gene lost 5 bases, with 13 bases spanning the gap. From germline, CDR1 is SGHTA and CDR2 FQGNSA. Some clones are missing from TCRdb's copy, which holds only in-frame ones; the method was immunoSEQ multiplex PCR. The sample shows some 240,000 clones, 80% to 85% of them seen only once. About this clone: Its specificity is not known.

Source material: CD4+ T cells from blood. The chain couples TRBV7-2 to TRBJ2-5, with D tentatively TRBD1 or TRBD2 (5 bases each). This TCR came from a human donor in good health. The CDR3 is CASSFQRGGETQYF. The CDR3 DNA sequence: TGTGCCAGCAGCTTCCAGAGGGGTGGGGAGACCCAGTACTTC.